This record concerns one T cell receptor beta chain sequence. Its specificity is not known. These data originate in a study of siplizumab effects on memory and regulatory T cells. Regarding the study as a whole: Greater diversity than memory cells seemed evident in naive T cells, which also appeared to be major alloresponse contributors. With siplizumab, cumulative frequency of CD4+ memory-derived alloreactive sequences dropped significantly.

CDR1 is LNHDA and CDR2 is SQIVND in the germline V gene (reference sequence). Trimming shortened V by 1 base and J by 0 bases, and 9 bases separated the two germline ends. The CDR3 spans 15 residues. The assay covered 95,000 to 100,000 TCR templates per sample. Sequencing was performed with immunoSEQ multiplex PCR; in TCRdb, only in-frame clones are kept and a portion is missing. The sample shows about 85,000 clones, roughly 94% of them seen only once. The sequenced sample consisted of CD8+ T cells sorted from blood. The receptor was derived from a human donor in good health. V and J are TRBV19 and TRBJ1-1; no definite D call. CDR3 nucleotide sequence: TGTGCCAGTAGTATAGGGAGGATCCTGAACACTGAAGCTTTCTTT. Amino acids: CASSIGRILNTEAFF.